This T cell receptor (beta chain) was profiled in a study of blood T cell repertoires in COVID-19. Across the study: Sources were T cells, B-cell-depleted T cells, or PBMCs; the material itself was cDNA or gDNA.

In the study's own analysis: Reference gene primer amplification gave nucleated cell count estimates. TCRdb's copy holds only in-frame clones and misses some; the assay was immunoSEQ multiplex PCR. For V, J and clone size, that table is used; D and trimming come from the DNA. There are 150,000 or so clones in the sample; roughly 82% occur only once, and roughly 15% lies in the top ten. The CDR3 runs 15 residues. In germline, CDR1 is SGHRS, CDR2 YFSETQ. Trimming stripped 3 bases from V and 5 bases from J, with 14 bases between. Sequenced material: peripheral blood. This sequence joins TRBV5-1 and TRBJ2-2; no definite D call. The source is a human donor with acute or convalescent COVID-19. The donor label of this sample is uncertain. The CDR3 nucleotides read TGCGCCAGCAGCTCCGACGGAGTGGTAACCGGGGAGCTGTTTTTT. This sequence encodes CASSSDGVVTGELFF. Complete variable domain (other parts from reference TRBV5-1 and TRBJ2-2): KAGVTQTPRYLIKTRGQQVTLSCSPISGHRSVSWYQQTPGQGLQFLFEYFSETQRNKGNFPGRFSGRQFSNSRSEMNVSTLELGDSALYLCASSSDGVVTGELFFGEGSRLTVL.